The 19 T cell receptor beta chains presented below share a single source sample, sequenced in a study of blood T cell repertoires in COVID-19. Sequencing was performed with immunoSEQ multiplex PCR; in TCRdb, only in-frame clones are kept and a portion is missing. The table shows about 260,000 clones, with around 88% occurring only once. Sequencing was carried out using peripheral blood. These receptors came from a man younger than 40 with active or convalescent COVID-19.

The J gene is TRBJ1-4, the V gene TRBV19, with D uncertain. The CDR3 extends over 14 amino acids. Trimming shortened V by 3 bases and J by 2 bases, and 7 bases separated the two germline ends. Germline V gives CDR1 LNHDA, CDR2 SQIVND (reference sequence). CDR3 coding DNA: TGTGCCAGTAGTATGGCAGTTACTAATGAAAAACTGTTTTTT. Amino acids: CASSMAVTNEKLFF.

The CDR3 loop reads CASSLSFQGGGSPLHF. In nucleotides, the CDR3 is TGTGCCAGCAGTTTATCGTTCCAGGGAGGTGGATCACCCCTCCACTTT. The chain employs TRBV27 and TRBJ1-6; D is possibly TRBD1 (5 bases). The V gene's germline CDR1 is MNHEY and CDR2 SMNVEV (reference sequence). The V end was cut by 0 bases, the J end by 10 bases, with 16 bases between. The CDR3 consists of 16 residues.

CDR3 amino acids: CASSLDGTGDSPLHF. In DNA form, the CDR3 reads TGTGCCAGCAGCTTGGACGGGACAGGCGATTCACCCCTCCACTTT. V and J are TRBV5-4 and TRBJ1-6, with 8 bases lining up with TRBD1. Germline V gene lookup returns CDR1 SGHNT and CDR2 YYREEE (reference sequence). J gave up 8 bases and V 0 bases, and 4 bases lay outside the gene matches. The CDR3 has 15 amino acids.

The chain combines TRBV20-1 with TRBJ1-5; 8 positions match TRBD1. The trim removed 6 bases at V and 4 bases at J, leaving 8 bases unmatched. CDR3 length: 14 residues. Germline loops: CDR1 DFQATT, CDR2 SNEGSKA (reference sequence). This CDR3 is CSASGGQENQPQHF. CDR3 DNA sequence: TGCAGTGCCAGTGGGGGACAGGAGAATCAGCCCCAGCATTTT.

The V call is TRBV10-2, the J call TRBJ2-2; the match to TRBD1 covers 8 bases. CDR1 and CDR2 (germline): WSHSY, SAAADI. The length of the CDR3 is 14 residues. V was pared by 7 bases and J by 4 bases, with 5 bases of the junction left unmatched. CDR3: CASTDRVTTGELFF. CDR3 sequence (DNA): TGCGCCAGCACGGACAGGGTGACCACCGGGGAGCTGTTTTTT.

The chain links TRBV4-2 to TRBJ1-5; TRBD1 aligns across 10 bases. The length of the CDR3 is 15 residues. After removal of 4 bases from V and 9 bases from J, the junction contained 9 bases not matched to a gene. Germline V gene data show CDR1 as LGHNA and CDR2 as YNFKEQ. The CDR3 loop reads CASSRDRDRGLPQHF. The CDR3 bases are TGTGCCAGCAGCCGGGACCGGGACAGGGGTTTGCCCCAGCATTTT.

The DNA of the CDR3 is TGTGCCAGCAGCGTCTCCGGGACTTATAATTCACCCCTCCACTTT. Protein sequence: CASSVSGTYNSPLHF. The chain couples TRBV5-5 to TRBJ1-6, with TRBD1 as a possible D gene (5 bases). In germline, CDR1 is SGHKS, CDR2 YYEKEE (reference sequence). V was shortened by 4 bases and J by 4 bases, with 12 bases between the two germline ends. The CDR3 sequence is 15 residues long.

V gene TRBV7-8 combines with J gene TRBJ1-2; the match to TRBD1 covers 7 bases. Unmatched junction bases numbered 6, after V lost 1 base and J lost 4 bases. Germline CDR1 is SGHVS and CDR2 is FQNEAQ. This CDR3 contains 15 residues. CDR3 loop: CASSLVPRDSYGYTF. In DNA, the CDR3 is TGTGCCAGCAGCTTAGTTCCTCGGGACAGCTATGGCTACACCTTC.

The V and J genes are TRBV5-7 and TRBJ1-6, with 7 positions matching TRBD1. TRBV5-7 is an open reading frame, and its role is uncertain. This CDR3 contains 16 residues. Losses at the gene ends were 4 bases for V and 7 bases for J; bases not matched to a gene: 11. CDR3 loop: CASSLQQGWGNSPLHF. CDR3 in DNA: TGTGCCAGCAGCCTCCAACAGGGGTGGGGGAATTCACCCCTCCACTTT.

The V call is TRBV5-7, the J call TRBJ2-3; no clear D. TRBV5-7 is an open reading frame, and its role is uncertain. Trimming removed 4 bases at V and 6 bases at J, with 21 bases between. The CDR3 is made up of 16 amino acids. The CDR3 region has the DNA TGTGCCAGCAGCCTTGCAGTGGGCCCCCCTTCCGATACGCAGTATTTT. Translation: CASSLAVGPPSDTQYF.

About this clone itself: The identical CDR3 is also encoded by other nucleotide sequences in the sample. DNA for the CDR3: TGTGCCAGCAGTGAAGCGCCGGGGGGCGAGCAGTACTTC. This sequence encodes CASSEAPGGEQYF. The chain carries TRBV2 and TRBJ2-7; 7 bases are a match to TRBD2. With V trimmed by 0 bases and J by 6 bases, 2 bases remained unmatched. Germline CDR1 is SNHLY and CDR2 is FYNNEI. The CDR3 covers 13 residues.

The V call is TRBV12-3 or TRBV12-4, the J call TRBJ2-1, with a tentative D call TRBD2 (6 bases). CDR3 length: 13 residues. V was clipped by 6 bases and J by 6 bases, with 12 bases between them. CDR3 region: CASRAGLLNEQFF. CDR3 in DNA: TGTGCCAGCAGGGCGGGACTCCTCAATGAGCAGTTCTTC.

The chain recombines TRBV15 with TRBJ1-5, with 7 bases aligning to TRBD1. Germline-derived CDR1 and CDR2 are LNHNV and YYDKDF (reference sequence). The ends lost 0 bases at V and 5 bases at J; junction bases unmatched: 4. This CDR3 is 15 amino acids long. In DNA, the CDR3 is TGTGCCACCAGCAGAGATTACCAGGGGGATCAGCCCCAGCATTTT. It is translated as CATSRDYQGDQPQHF.

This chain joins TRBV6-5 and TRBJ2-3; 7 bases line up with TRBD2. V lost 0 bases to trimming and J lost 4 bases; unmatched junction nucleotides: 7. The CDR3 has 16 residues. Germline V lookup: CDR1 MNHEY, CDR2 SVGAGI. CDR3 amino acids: CASSYSYAGRADTQYF. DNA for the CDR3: TGTGCCAGCAGTTACTCGTATGCGGGGAGGGCAGATACGCAGTATTTT.

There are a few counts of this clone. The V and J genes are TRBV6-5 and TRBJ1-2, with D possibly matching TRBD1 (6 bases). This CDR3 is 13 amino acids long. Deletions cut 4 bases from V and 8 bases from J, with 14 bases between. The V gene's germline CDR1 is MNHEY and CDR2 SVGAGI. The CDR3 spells CASSFSGAVGYTF. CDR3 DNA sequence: TGTGCCAGCAGTTTCTCGGGGGCGGTAGGCTACACCTTC.

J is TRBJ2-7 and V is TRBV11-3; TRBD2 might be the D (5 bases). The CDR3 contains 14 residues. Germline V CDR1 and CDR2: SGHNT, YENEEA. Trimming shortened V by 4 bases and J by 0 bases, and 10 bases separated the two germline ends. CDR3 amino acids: CASSSGLGSYEQYF. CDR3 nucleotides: TGTGCCAGCAGCTCCGGACTGGGCTCCTACGAGCAGTACTTC.

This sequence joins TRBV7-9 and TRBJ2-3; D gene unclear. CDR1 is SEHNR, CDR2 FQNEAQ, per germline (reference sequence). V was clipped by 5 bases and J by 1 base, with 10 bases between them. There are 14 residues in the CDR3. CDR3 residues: CASSPDSGTDTQYF. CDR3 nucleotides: TGTGCCAGCAGCCCCGACTCTGGCACAGATACGCAGTATTTT.

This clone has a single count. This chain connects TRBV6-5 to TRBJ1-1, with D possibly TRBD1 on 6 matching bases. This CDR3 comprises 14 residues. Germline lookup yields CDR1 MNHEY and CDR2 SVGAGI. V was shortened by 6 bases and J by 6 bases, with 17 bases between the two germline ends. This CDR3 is CASRREQGRPEAFF. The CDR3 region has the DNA TGTGCCAGCAGAAGGGAACAGGGCAGGCCTGAAGCTTTCTTT.

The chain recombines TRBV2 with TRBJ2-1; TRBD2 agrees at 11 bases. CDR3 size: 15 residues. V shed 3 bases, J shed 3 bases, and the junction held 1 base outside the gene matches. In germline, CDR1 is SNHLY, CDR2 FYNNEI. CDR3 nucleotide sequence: TGTGCCAGCAGTGAGCTAGCGGGGGGCTACAATGAGCAGTTCTTC. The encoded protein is CASSELAGGYNEQFF.